This entry is about one T cell receptor (beta chain). There is no known antigen for this receptor. The record has no base qualities; no much larger clone is one base away. CDR3 length: 16 amino acids, cysteine to phenylalanine. Only the CDR3 part of the read is kept: 48 bases, read in frame from the first base. Per the germline V gene, SGHRS is the CDR1 and YFSETQ is the CDR2. Trimmed from V: 4 bases; trimmed from J: 4 bases; junction bases lacking a gene match: 13. The data stem from a study of blood T cell repertoires in COVID-19 (dated by TCRdb to about 2020). Regarding the research as a whole: The collaborator samples originated in the United States, Italy and Spain and spanned the acute and convalescent phases of COVID-19. HLA class I and class II types, where available, came from metadata supplied by the sample provider rather than from assay-based typing. Samples came from the ongoing ImmuneRACE study (first 160 participants) plus 1,254 subjects from 6 global collaborators. The sample metadata nearly always contained a de-identified subject ID, COVID-19 status, age in years and sex. Deeply sampled blood TCRbeta repertoires from subjects exposed to, actively infected with, or recovered from COVID-19 were included in the dataset. The prospective study material was composed of cDNA or gDNA derived from T cells, B-cell-depleted T cells, or PBMCs. A freely available public database, intended as a resource for researchers studying the immune response to SARS-CoV-2, is where the repertoires were released. Overall study outcomes, separate from this receptor: The amount of clinical and demographic metadata varied by source and participant and was provided uncurated.

The immunoSEQ Assay, a bias-controlled multiplex PCR, was used to amplify TCRbeta CDR3 regions from genomic DNA. Regarding the original processing steps: The number of nucleated cells in each sample was estimated from the amplification of reference gene primers within the assay. Sequence reads were collapsed and filtered to measure the absolute abundance of every unique TCRbeta CDR3 rearrangement. Productive Simpson clonality was computed per sample as the square root of Simpson's diversity index over productive rearrangements. TCRdb's version of the immuneACCESS table is confined to in-frame rearrangements and falls short of the full clone set. An unresolved V gene accounts for under half of the shortfall where checked; the remainder is of unknown origin. Clone size and the V and J calls come from that table; the DNA yielded D and trimming. For this sample there are approximately 190,000 clones; 75% to 90% appear just once. Approximately 2.1% of the sample comes from the top ten.

Whole blood was collected in K2EDTA tubes by collaborating institutions according to the institutions' own protocols. For TCRbeta analysis, collaborator samples were shipped as frozen whole blood, as isolated PBMCs, or as DNA extracted from either sample type. The rearrangement joined TRBV5-1 to TRBJ1-1; 7 middle bases align to TRBD1. Material: peripheral blood. The clonotype was recovered from a man between 65 and 85 years old with active or convalescent COVID-19. CDR3 sequence: CASSPPDRVGGTEAFF. The DNA reads TGCGCCAGCAGCCCTCCAGACAGGGTTGGAGGCACTGAAGCTTTCTTT. The full variable domain, completed from the reference TRBV5-1 and TRBJ1-1 proteins outside the CDR3, reads KAGVTQTPRYLIKTRGQQVTLSCSPISGHRSVSWYQQTPGQGLQFLFEYFSETQRNKGNFPGRFSGRQFSNSRSEMNVSTLELGDSALYLCASSPPDRVGGTEAFFGQGTRLTVV.